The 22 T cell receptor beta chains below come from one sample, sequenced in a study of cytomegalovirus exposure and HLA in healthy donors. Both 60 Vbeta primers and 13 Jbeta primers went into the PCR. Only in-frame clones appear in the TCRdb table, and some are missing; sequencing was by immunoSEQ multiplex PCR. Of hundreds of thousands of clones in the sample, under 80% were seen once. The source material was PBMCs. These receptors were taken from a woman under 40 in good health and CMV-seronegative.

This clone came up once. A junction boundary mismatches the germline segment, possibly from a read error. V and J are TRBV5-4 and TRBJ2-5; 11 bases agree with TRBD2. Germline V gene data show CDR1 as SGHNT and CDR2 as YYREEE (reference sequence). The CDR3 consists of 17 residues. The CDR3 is CGSSSFSGGAEGQTQYF. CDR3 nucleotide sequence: TGTGGCAGCAGCTCCTTTAGCGGGGGGGCGGAGGGTCAGACCCAGTACTTC. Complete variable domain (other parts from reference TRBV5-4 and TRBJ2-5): ETGVTQSPTHLIKTRGQQVTLRCSSQSGHNTVSWYQQALGQGPQFIFQYYREEENGRGNFPPRFSGLQFPNYSSELNVNALELDDSALYLCGSSSFSGGAEGQTQYFGPGTRLLVL.

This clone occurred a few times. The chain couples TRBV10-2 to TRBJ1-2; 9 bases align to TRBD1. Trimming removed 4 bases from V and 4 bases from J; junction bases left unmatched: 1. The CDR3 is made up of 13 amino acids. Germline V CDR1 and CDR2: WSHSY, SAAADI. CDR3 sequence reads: CASSATGGYGYTF. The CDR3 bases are TGCGCCAGCAGTGCGACAGGGGGCTATGGCTACACCTTC.

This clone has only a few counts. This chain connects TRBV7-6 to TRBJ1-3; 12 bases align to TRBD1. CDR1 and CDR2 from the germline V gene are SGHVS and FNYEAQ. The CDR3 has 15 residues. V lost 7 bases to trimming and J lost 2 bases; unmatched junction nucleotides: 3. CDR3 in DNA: TGTGCCAGCAAGGGACAGGGGGCAGCTGGAAACACCATATATTTT. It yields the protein CASKGQGAAGNTIYF.

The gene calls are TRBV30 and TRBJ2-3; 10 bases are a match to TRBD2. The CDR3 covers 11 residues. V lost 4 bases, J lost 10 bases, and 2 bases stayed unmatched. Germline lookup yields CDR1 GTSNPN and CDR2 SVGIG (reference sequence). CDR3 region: CAWTSGGPQYF. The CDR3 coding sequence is TGTGCCTGGACTAGCGGGGGCCCGCAGTATTTT. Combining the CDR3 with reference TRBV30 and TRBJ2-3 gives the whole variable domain SQTIHQWPATLVQPVGSPLSLECTVEGTSNPNLYWYRQAAGRGLQLLFYSVGIGQISSEVPQNLSASRPQDRQFILSSKKLLLSDSGFYLCAWTSGGPQYFGPGTRLTVL.

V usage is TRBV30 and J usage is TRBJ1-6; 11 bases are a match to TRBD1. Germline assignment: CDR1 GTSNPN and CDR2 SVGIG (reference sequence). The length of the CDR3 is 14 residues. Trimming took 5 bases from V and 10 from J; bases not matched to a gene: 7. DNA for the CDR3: TGTGCCTGGCAACCCGGGACAGGGGGATCACCCCTCCACTTT. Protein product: CAWQPGTGGSPLHF.

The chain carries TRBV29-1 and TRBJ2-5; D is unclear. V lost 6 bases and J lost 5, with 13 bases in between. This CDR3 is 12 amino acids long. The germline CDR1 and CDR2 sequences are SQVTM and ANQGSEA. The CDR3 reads CSVVELVETQYF. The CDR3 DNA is TGCAGCGTCGTCGAGTTGGTGGAGACCCAGTACTTC.

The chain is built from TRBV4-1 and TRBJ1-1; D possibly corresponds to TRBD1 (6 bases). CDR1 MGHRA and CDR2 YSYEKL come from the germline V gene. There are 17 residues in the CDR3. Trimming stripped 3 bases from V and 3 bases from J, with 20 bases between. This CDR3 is CASSHHSGGAFDTEAFF. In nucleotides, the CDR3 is TGCGCCAGCAGCCACCACTCGGGGGGGGCCTTTGACACTGAAGCTTTCTTT.

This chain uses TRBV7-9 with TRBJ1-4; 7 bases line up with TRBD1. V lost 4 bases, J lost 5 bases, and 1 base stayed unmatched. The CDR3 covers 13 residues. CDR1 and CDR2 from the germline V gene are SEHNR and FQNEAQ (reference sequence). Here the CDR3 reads CASSSGGNEKLFF. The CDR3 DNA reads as TGTGCCAGCAGCTCAGGGGGAAATGAAAAACTGTTTTTT.

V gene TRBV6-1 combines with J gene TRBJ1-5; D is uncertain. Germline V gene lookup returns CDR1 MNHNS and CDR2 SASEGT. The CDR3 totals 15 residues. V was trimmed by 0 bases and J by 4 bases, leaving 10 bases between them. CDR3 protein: CASSEAASRNQPQHF. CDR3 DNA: TGTGCCAGCAGTGAAGCGGCTTCCAGAAATCAGCCCCAGCATTTT.

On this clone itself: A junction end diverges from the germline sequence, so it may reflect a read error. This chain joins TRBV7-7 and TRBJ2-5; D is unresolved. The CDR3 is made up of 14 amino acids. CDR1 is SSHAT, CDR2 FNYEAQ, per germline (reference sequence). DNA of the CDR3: TGTGCTAGCAGCTTAGGAGTCCGCCAAGAGACCCAGTACTTC. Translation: CASSLGVRQETQYF.

CDR3 DNA sequence: TGTGCCAGCAGCTTTCGCCCAGGGACACCCTCCTACGAGCAGTACTTC. This translates into CASSFRPGTPSYEQYF. J is TRBJ2-7 and V is TRBV5-8, with a possible D match to TRBD1 (6 bases). The V gene's germline CDR1 is SGHTS and CDR2 YDEGEE. This CDR3 region has 16 residues. V was shortened by 2 bases and J by 0 bases, with 15 bases between the two germline ends.

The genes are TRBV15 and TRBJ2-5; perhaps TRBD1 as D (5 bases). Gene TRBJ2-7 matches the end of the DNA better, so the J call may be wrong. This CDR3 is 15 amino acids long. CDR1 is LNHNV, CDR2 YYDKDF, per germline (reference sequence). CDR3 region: CATRPGGGATYEQYF. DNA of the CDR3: TGTGCCACCCGTCCGGGTGGTGGGGCGACATACGAGCAGTACTTC.

As DNA, the CDR3 is TGCGCCAGCAGCTTGGGACAGGCCTCTAGCACAGATACGCAGTATTTT. It translates to CASSLGQASSTDTQYF. The rearrangement uses TRBV5-1 and TRBJ2-3; D is perhaps TRBD1 (6 bases). The CDR3 is 16 amino acids. Germline loops: CDR1 SGHRS, CDR2 YFSETQ. V shed 0 bases and J shed 0 bases, with 11 bases lying between them.

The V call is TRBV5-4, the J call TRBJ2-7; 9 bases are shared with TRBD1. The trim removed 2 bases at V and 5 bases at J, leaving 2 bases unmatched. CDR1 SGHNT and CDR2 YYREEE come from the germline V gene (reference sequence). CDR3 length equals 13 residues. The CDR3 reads CASSFGTGNEQYF. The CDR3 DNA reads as TGTGCCAGCAGCTTTGGGACAGGGAACGAGCAGTACTTC.

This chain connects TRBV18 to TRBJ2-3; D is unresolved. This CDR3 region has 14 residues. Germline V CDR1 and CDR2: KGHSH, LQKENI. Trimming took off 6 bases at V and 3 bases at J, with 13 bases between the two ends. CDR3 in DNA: TGTGCCAGCTCCCCCTTGACTGTGACAGATACGCAGTATTTT. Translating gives CASSPLTVTDTQYF.

The CDR3 loop is CATALFLAVEGYTF. The CDR3 nucleotides are TGTGCCACAGCCCTATTTTTAGCGGTGGAGGGCTACACCTTC. The genes are TRBV2 and TRBJ1-2; unclear D gene. Per the germline V gene, CDR1 is SNHLY and CDR2 is FYNNEI. V was cut by 10 bases and J by 8 bases, with 23 bases left in between. The CDR3 is 14 amino acids.

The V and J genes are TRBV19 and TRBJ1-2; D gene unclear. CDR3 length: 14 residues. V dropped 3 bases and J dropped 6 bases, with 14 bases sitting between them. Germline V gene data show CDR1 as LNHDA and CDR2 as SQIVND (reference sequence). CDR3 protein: CASSMRGFTDGYTF. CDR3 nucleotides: TGTGCCAGTAGTATGCGCGGTTTTACGGATGGCTACACCTTC.

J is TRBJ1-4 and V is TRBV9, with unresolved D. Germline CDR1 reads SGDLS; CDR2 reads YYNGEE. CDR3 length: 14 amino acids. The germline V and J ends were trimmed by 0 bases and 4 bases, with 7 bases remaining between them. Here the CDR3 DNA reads TGTGCCAGCAGCGTAGGGCAGCGTAATGAAAAACTGTTTTTT. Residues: CASSVGQRNEKLFF. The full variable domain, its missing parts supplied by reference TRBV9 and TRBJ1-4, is DSGVTQTPKHLITATGQRVTLRCSPRSGDLSVYWYQQSLDQGLQFLIQYYNGEERAKGNILERFSAQQFPDLHSELNLSSLELGDSALYFCASSVGQRNEKLFFGSGTQLSVL.

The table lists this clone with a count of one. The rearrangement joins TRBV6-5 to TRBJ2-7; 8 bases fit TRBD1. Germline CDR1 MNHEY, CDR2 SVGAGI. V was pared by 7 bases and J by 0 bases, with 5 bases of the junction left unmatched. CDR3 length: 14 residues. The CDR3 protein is CASTQDRASYEQYF. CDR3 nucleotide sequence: TGTGCCAGCACTCAGGACAGGGCCTCCTACGAGCAGTACTTC.

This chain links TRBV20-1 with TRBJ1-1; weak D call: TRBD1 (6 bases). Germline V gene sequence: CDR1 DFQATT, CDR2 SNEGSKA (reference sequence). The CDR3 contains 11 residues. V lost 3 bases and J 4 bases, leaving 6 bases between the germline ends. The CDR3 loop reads CSARGATEAFF. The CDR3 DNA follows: TGCAGTGCTAGGGGGGCCACTGAAGCTTTCTTT.

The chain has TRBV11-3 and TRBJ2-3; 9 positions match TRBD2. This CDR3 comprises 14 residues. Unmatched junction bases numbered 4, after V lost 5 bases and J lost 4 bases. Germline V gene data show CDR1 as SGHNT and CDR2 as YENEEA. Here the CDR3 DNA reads TGTGCCAGCAGCCCGGGACTAGCCCCAGATACGCAGTATTTT. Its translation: CASSPGLAPDTQYF.

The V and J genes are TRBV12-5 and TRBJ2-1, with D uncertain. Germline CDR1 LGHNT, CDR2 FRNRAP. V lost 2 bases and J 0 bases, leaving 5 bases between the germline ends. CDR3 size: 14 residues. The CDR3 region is CASGLWSSYNEQFF. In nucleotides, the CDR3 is TGTGCTAGTGGTTTGTGGAGCTCCTACAATGAGCAGTTCTTC.